The T cell receptor (beta chain) described here comes from a study of Graves' ophthalmopathy and Graves' hyperthyroidism. Study in general: At the time of initial diagnosis and before any treatment, peripheral blood was collected. Study-wide points: Blood contained most expanded thyroid clonotypes exceeding 0.001 frequency.

Details on this clonotype: Its antigen remains unidentified.

The study enrolled ophthalmopathy donors with moderate-to-severe activity, CAS ≥3, NOSPECS ≥4 and duration under 3 months. RNA served as the template for amplifying TCR beta CDR3 regions. The authors performed first-round RT-PCR with HTBI primers and then a second-round multiplex PCR. MiXCR, applied by TCRdb to the multiplex PCR reads, yields one record per CDR3 protein. Among about 220,000 distinct CDR3 sequences listed, 20% to 25% were seen once. Germline V gene data show CDR1 as KGHDR and CDR2 as SFDVKD. This CDR3 is 14 amino acids long. V lost 4 bases, J lost 3 bases, and 4 bases stayed unmatched.

The V gene is TRBV24-1, the J gene TRBJ2-5; 7 bases are shared with TRBD2. The sequenced sample was peripheral blood. This clonotype was sampled from a woman between 45 and 60 years old with Graves' ophthalmopathy. The CDR3 bases are TGTGCCACCAGTGACGGACTAGAAAAAGAGACCCAGTACTTC. This encodes CATSDGLEKETQYF.